The 16 T cell receptor beta chains below come from one sample, sequenced in a study of T cell repertoires in cytomegalovirus infection. TCRdb passed the reads through MiXCR, listing each CDR3 protein once. The sample lists fewer than 1,000,000 distinct CDR3 sequences; 30% to 40% were seen once. For these TCRs, the target antigens are not known. The sample in question was cultured CD8+ T cells from PBMCs, obtained from culture after CMV antigen stimulation. The receptors shown here come from a human donor in good health (CMV status not recorded). Some clones in this sample may be carry-over from other donors' samples.

In DNA, the CDR3 is TGTGCCAGCAGCACGTCCGACGGGGGCGCACCCTACGAGCAGTACTTC. It translates to CASSTSDGGAPYEQYF. The chain couples TRBV9 to TRBJ2-7, with D perhaps being TRBD1 or TRBD2 (6 bases each). Germline V gene lookup returns CDR1 SGDLS and CDR2 YYNGEE. This CDR3 has 16 residues. Trimming left V 4 bases short and J 2 bases short, with 19 bases between. Using reference TRBV9 and TRBJ2-7 for the parts outside the CDR3, the full variable domain is DSGVTQTPKHLITATGQRVTLRCSPRSGDLSVYWYQQSLDQGLQFLIQYYNGEERAKGNILERFSAQQFPDLHSELNLSSLELGDSALYFCASSTSDGGAPYEQYFGPGTRLTVT.

The DNA of the CDR3 is TGTGCCACCAGTGATTGGAGCGATGAGCAGTTCTTC. This sequence encodes CATSDWSDEQFF. V is TRBV24-1 and J is TRBJ2-1, with unresolved D. This CDR3 region has 12 residues. V lost 2 bases, J lost 8 bases, and 6 bases lay in between. Germline V gene data show CDR1 as KGHDR and CDR2 as SFDVKD.

To note about this clonotype: The junction shows a germline mismatch at one end, possibly a read error. The CDR3 protein is CASRIGGERDQPQHF. The CDR3 DNA sequence: TGTGCCAGTAGGATAGGGGGGGAGAGGGATCAGCCCCAGCATTTT. The chain employs TRBV19 and TRBJ1-5, with D possibly being TRBD1 (6 bases). This CDR3 region has 15 residues. From germline, CDR1 is LNHDA and CDR2 SQIVND (reference sequence).

The rearrangement links TRBV9 to TRBJ2-3; 8 bases are a match to TRBD2. The CDR3 loop spans 15 amino acids. V shed 3 bases and J 4 bases; nucleotides not matched to a gene: 7. From germline, CDR1 is SGDLS and CDR2 YYNGEE. Written as DNA, the CDR3 is TGTGCCAGCAGCGCCGCGGCGGGGGGTCCAGATACGCAGTATTTT. This gives the protein CASSAAAGGPDTQYF.

This clonotype was counted a few times. The germline gene is not matched at one end of the junction; a read error may be the cause. V gene TRBV7-9 combines with J gene TRBJ1-1; D ambiguous. The length of the CDR3 is 11 residues. Germline V gene sequence: CDR1 SEHNR, CDR2 FQNEAQ (reference sequence). Written as DNA, the CDR3 is TGTGCCAGCAGCCTAGCGCTTGAAGCTTTCTTT. Amino acid sequence: CASSLALEAFF. Full variable domain (remainder filled in from reference TRBV7-9 and TRBJ1-1): DTGVSQNPRHKITKRGQNVTFRCDPISEHNRLYWYRQTLGQGPEFLTYFQNEAQLEKSRLLSDRFSAERPKGSFSTLEIQRTEQGDSAMYLCASSLALEAFFGQGTRLTVV.

The sample holds a few counts of this clonotype. The chain has TRBV2 and TRBJ2-5; 8 nucleotides line up with TRBD1. V shed 6 bases and J 5 bases; nucleotides not matched to a gene: 11. The CDR3 runs 15 residues. CDR1 is SNHLY, CDR2 FYNNEI, per germline. CDR3 amino acids: CASSGFRGRAETQYF. DNA of the CDR3: TGTGCCAGCAGCGGTTTCAGGGGGCGAGCTGAGACCCAGTACTTC.

The chain carries TRBV6-8 and TRBJ2-2; tentatively, D is TRBD2 (6 bases). Trimming stripped 6 bases from V and 0 bases from J, with 17 bases between. The CDR3 has 17 residues. Germline loops: CDR1 MNHGY, CDR2 SAAAGT. For the CDR3, the DNA is TGTGCCAGCAGCGTCGGCCTGACTAGTACGAACACCGGGGAGCTGTTTTTT. Translation: CASSVGLTSTNTGELFF.

This clonotype has a handful of counts. The chain carries TRBV6-5 and TRBJ2-1; the match to TRBD2 covers 7 bases. The V gene end was trimmed by 0 bases and the J gene end by 2 bases; junction bases not matched to a gene: 7. This CDR3 contains 17 residues. The germline V gene has CDR1 MNHEY and CDR2 SVGAGI. The CDR3 DNA sequence: TGTGCCAGCAGTTACTCGGGAGCGGGGATGCCCTACAATGAGCAGTTCTTC. Translation gives CASSYSGAGMPYNEQFF.

The sample holds a few counts of this clonotype. The chain uses TRBV6-6 and TRBJ2-3, with D unclear. Germline V gene sequence: CDR1 MNHNY, CDR2 SVGAGI (reference sequence). Trimming cost V 7 bases and J 2 bases, with 16 bases left between them. CDR3 size: 15 residues. The CDR3 region is CASTLRDPFTDTQYF. In DNA form, the CDR3 reads TGTGCCAGCACCCTACGAGACCCCTTCACAGATACGCAGTATTTT.

This clonotype was seen more than once but under ten times. This chain connects TRBV6-1 to TRBJ2-7; perhaps TRBD1 as D (7 bases). V was trimmed by 8 bases and J by 5 bases, leaving 19 bases between them. Per germline, CDR1 MNHNS and CDR2 SASEGT. The CDR3 is made up of 14 amino acids. The chain's CDR3 is CASRSPGGSDEQYF. In nucleotides, the CDR3 is TGTGCCAGCCGGTCTCCAGGGGGGAGCGACGAGCAGTACTTC.

On this clonotype itself: Because the CDR3 is missing its conserved closing phenylalanine or tryptophan, this is likely a read error. The chain has TRBV14 and TRBJ1-6, with TRBD1 identical over 9 bases. Germline-derived CDR1 and CDR2 are SGHDN and FVKESK. This CDR3 has 14 residues. The V and J ends lost 4 bases and 9 bases, in that order; junction bases with no gene match: 4. The CDR3: CASSPGQGTSPLHI. The CDR3 region has the DNA TGTGCCAGCAGCCCCGGACAGGGGACTTCACCCCTCCACATT.

To note about this clonotype: This is likely a read error, given that the CDR3 carries no conserved phenylalanine or tryptophan at its end. Because the CDR3's place on the DNA is in doubt, the DNA is left out and the CDR3 is given as listed by TCRdb. This sequence joins TRBV7-2 and TRBJ2-5; TRBD1 is the table's D call and was not checked against the DNA. Both ends counted, the CDR3 spans 11 residues. Germline V gives CDR1 SGHTA, CDR2 FQGNSA. This chain's CDR3 is CASSSGEGVSL.

In this sample, this clonotype turned up a few times. The chain joins TRBV28 to TRBJ2-7, with 7 bases lining up with TRBD1. Losses at the gene ends were 7 bases for V and 6 bases for J; bases not matched to a gene: 12. Per germline, CDR1 MDHEN and CDR2 SYDVKM. CDR3 length: 14 amino acids. CDR3 bases: TGTGCCAGCACTCCTCCAGGAACAGGGGCCGAGCAGTACGTC. It codes for CASTPPGTGAEQYV.

This clonotype was seen a few times. The chain recombines TRBV19 with TRBJ1-1, with D tentatively TRBD1 (5 bases). Germline CDR1 reads LNHDA; CDR2 reads SQIVND (reference sequence). Trimming left V 3 bases short and J 8 bases short, with 13 bases between. The CDR3 contains 13 residues. In DNA, the CDR3 is TGTGCCAGTAGTATTGGGGCCGATGAGGAAGCTTTCTTT. Its protein is CASSIGADEEAFF.

This clonotype appeared many times. This chain links TRBV6-6 with TRBJ2-5; 7 bases line up with TRBD1. The CDR3 totals 18 residues. The V gene end was trimmed by 0 bases and the J gene end by 0 bases; junction bases not matched to a gene: 10. Germline V lookup: CDR1 MNHNY, CDR2 SVGAGI (reference sequence). CDR3 amino acids: CASSYSKEDRQYQETQYF. The CDR3 coding sequence is TGTGCCAGCAGTTACTCCAAGGAGGACAGGCAGTACCAAGAGACCCAGTACTTC.

The CDR3 nucleotides read TGTGCCAGCAGGAAAAAAGGGCGGCTGGGGGAGAGGGATACGCAGTATTTT. This encodes CASRKKGRLGERDTQYF. This chain uses TRBV2 with TRBJ2-3; the D call may be TRBD1 or TRBD2 (5 bases each). The CDR3 sequence is 17 residues long. V lost 6 bases, J lost 6 bases, and 25 bases lay in between. Per germline, CDR1 SNHLY and CDR2 FYNNEI.